These 29 T cell receptor beta chains were all obtained from the same sample, sequenced in a study of OX40 agonist ivuxolimab in advanced cancers. Method: immunoSEQ multiplex PCR; TCRdb's copy keeps in-frame clones and lacks some. Of about 38,000 clones listed, 89% were seen once; the top ten hold around 41%. Sequences were derived from CD4+ or CD8+ T cells sorted from blood, sampled in a trial of the OX40 agonist ivuxolimab. These receptors were collected from an adult with an advanced solid tumor such as melanoma, head and neck, liver or kidney cancer.

This chain joins TRBV28 and TRBJ1-1; D is possibly TRBD1 (5 bases). The CDR3 is 14 residues long. Per the germline V gene, CDR1 is MDHEN and CDR2 is SYDVKM. Trimming cost V 2 bases and J 1 base, with 8 bases left between them. The CDR3 spells CASSLIRANTEAFF. CDR3 DNA sequence: TGTGCCAGCAGTTTAATCAGGGCGAACACTGAAGCTTTCTTT.

This chain links TRBV19 with TRBJ2-2, with TRBD1 matching 7 bases. CDR1 is LNHDA, CDR2 SQIVND, per germline (reference sequence). Trimming cost V 8 bases and J 4 bases; bases outside gene matches: 7. The CDR3 has 14 amino acids. CDR3 residues: CASAKGAITGELFF. DNA for the CDR3: TGTGCCAGTGCCAAGGGGGCGATCACCGGGGAGCTGTTTTTT. Looking up the rest from reference TRBV19 and TRBJ2-2 gives the full variable domain: DGGITQSPKYLFRKEGQNVTLSCEQNLNHDAMYWYRQDPGQGLRLIYYSQIVNDFQKGDIAEGYSVSREKKESFPLTVTSAQKNPTAFYLCASAKGAITGELFFGEGSRLTVL.

This clone was observed once. The V gene is TRBV6-1, the J gene TRBJ2-7; the match to TRBD1 covers 7 bases. The CDR3 is made up of 14 amino acids. Germline V CDR1 and CDR2: MNHNS, SASEGT. Losses at the gene ends were 3 bases for V and 2 bases for J; bases not matched to a gene: 4. CDR3 in amino acids: CASSETGTAYEQYF. As DNA, the CDR3 is TGTGCCAGCAGTGAGACCGGGACAGCCTACGAGCAGTACTTC.

This clone was seen just once. The V and J genes are TRBV9 and TRBJ2-7, with 12 nucleotides matching TRBD2. The V and J ends lost 0 bases and 2 bases, in that order; junction bases with no gene match: 0. CDR3 length equals 15 residues. Germline V lookup: CDR1 SGDLS, CDR2 YYNGEE. The CDR3 DNA sequence: TGTGCCAGCAGCGTAGGACTAGCGGGAGCCTACGAGCAGTACTTC. Protein product: CASSVGLAGAYEQYF.

The rearrangement joins TRBV15 to TRBJ2-4; TRBD1 matches at 8 bases. CDR3 length: 17 amino acids. Unmatched junction bases numbered 9, after V lost 5 bases and J lost 0 bases. From germline, CDR1 is LNHNV and CDR2 YYDKDF (reference sequence). CDR3 residues: CATSGQGSILAKNIQYF. In nucleotides, the CDR3 is TGTGCCACCAGCGGACAGGGTTCCATCCTAGCCAAAAACATTCAGTACTTC.

This rearrangement joins TRBV5-6 to TRBJ2-1; no definite D call. CDR3 length: 12 amino acids. Trimming stripped 4 bases from V and 9 bases from J, with 11 bases between. The V gene's germline CDR1 is SGHDT and CDR2 YYEEEE. The CDR3 here is CASSLAAREQFF. CDR3 DNA: TGTGCCAGCAGCCTGGCAGCGCGTGAGCAGTTCTTC.

The chain links TRBV7-2 to TRBJ2-3; 8 bases agree with TRBD2. This CDR3 region has 16 residues. Per the germline V gene, CDR1 is SGHTA and CDR2 is FQGNSA. After removal of 3 bases from V and 0 bases from J, the junction contained 5 bases not matched to a gene. CDR3 sequence reads: CASSFGPSGSTDTQYF. CDR3 sequence (DNA): TGTGCCAGCAGCTTCGGACCTAGCGGGAGCACAGATACGCAGTATTTT.

The gene calls are TRBV5-1 and TRBJ2-1, with 8 bases matching TRBD1. The germline V gene has CDR1 SGHRS and CDR2 YFSETQ. CDR3 length: 15 amino acids. V lost 3 bases and J lost 8; bases outside the gene matches: 10. CDR3 sequence reads: CASSSQGARGDEQFF. CDR3 in DNA: TGCGCCAGCAGCTCGCAGGGGGCGCGGGGCGATGAGCAGTTCTTC.

This clone came up a few times. The genes are TRBV2 and TRBJ2-3, with TRBD1 matching 8 bases. CDR3 length: 17 amino acids. The J segment lost 2 bases and the V segment lost 2 bases, leaving 9 bases of the junction unmatched. Looked up from germline, CDR1 is SNHLY and CDR2 is FYNNEI. For the CDR3, the DNA is TGTGCCAGCAGTGAATCCCTAGGGACAGGAATCACAGATACGCAGTATTTT. This translates into CASSESLGTGITDTQYF.

The chain has TRBV13 and TRBJ2-3; D gene ambiguous. With 5 bases removed from V and 0 bases from J, the gap between germline ends came to 12 bases. The CDR3 consists of 15 residues. CDR1 PRHDT and CDR2 FYEKMQ come from the germline V gene (reference sequence). The CDR3 DNA reads as TGTGCCAGCAGCCCCCGGACGGTCAGCACAGATACGCAGTATTTT. Translation gives CASSPRTVSTDTQYF.

This chain joins TRBV19 and TRBJ2-7; D may be TRBD1 (5 bases). Germline V gene data show CDR1 as LNHDA and CDR2 as SQIVND (reference sequence). The V end was cut by 5 bases, the J end by 3 bases, with 14 bases between. The CDR3 has 14 amino acids. The CDR3 sequence: CASSSSGYGYEQYF. The CDR3 DNA follows: TGTGCCAGTAGTTCCTCAGGGTACGGCTACGAGCAGTACTTC.

The V and J genes are TRBV5-6 and TRBJ1-2, with D perhaps TRBD1 (5 bases). In germline, CDR1 is SGHDT, CDR2 YYEEEE. CDR3 length: 12 residues. Trimming pared 4 bases from V and 8 bases from J, leaving 12 bases between. In DNA form, the CDR3 reads TGTGCCAGCAGCCCTGACAGCGTAGGCTACACCTTC. Its protein product is CASSPDSVGYTF.

The J gene is TRBJ1-1, the V gene TRBV5-5, with a possible D match to TRBD1 (5 bases). Germline V gives CDR1 SGHKS, CDR2 YYEKEE (reference sequence). With 2 bases removed from V and 4 bases from J, the gap between germline ends came to 12 bases. This CDR3 has 14 residues. The CDR3 protein is CASSLGAGSTEAFF. The CDR3 nucleotides read TGTGCCAGCAGCTTAGGGGCAGGGAGCACTGAAGCTTTCTTT.

The J gene is TRBJ2-3, the V gene TRBV2; D uncertain. This CDR3 has 13 residues. V lost 6 bases to trimming and J lost 0 bases, with 7 bases between them. CDR1 is SNHLY and CDR2 is FYNNEI in the germline V gene. Here the CDR3 reads CASSADSTDTQYF. CDR3 DNA: TGTGCCAGCAGCGCGGATAGCACAGATACGCAGTATTTT.

By share, this clone ranks as medium-sized. Other DNA sequences in the same sample also yield this CDR3. The rearrangement joins TRBV9 to TRBJ2-7, with no clear D. This CDR3 comprises 13 residues. Germline loops: CDR1 SGDLS, CDR2 YYNGEE. Trimming cost V 0 bases and J 5 bases, with 9 bases left between them. The CDR3 bases are TGTGCCAGCAGCGTAGAGTTGGGGAACGAGCAGTACTTC. Amino acids: CASSVELGNEQYF.

DNA for the CDR3: TGTGCCAGCAGTGAAGGAACAGGGCCGGGGACAGATACGCAGTATTTT. It translates to CASSEGTGPGTDTQYF. The chain carries TRBV6-1 and TRBJ2-3; D perhaps matches TRBD1 (6 bases). The CDR3 is 16 residues long. CDR1 and CDR2 (germline): MNHNS, SASEGT. Trimming left V 1 base short and J 3 bases short, with 14 bases between.

V gene TRBV18 combines with J gene TRBJ2-4; perhaps TRBD1 as D (5 bases). The CDR3 spans 17 residues. Germline V gene lookup returns CDR1 KGHSH and CDR2 LQKENI. V lost 0 bases and J lost 1, with 13 bases in between. The CDR3 coding sequence is TGTGCCAGCTCACCACCCAGGGATATAGCCGCCAAAAACATTCAGTACTTC. Translating gives CASSPPRDIAAKNIQYF.

The J gene is TRBJ1-3, the V gene TRBV19; D remains ambiguous. V lost 8 bases to trimming and J lost 3 bases, with 17 bases between them. The CDR3 covers 15 residues. The germline CDR1 and CDR2 sequences are LNHDA and SQIVND (reference sequence). The CDR3 is CASLSEEHGGNTIYF. The DNA of the CDR3 is TGTGCCAGTCTCTCCGAGGAGCACGGTGGAAACACCATATATTTT.

The chain combines TRBV7-8 with TRBJ1-3; no firm D call. Germline V gives CDR1 SGHVS, CDR2 FQNEAQ. The V and J ends lost 0 bases and 0 bases respectively, with 9 bases between them. This CDR3 comprises 16 residues. CDR3: CASSLAAEGSGNTIYF. CDR3 coding DNA: TGTGCCAGCAGCTTAGCCGCCGAGGGCTCTGGAAACACCATATATTTT.

This chain connects TRBV4-1 to TRBJ2-7, with TRBD1 identical over 10 bases. This CDR3 has 14 residues. The germline gives CDR1 MGHRA, CDR2 YSYEKL. Trimming took 5 bases from V and 4 from J; bases not matched to a gene: 5. CDR3 DNA sequence: TGCGCCAGCAGCTTCCGGGACAGGGGATACGAGCAGTACTTC. Translation: CASSFRDRGYEQYF.

J is TRBJ2-7 and V is TRBV10-2, with TRBD2 identical over 7 bases. Germline CDR1 WSHSY, CDR2 SAAADI. The CDR3 covers 13 residues. Trimming at V came to 7 bases and at J to 2 bases, leaving 5 bases not matched to a gene. This CDR3 is CASKGGQPYEQYF. In nucleotides, the CDR3 is TGCGCCAGCAAGGGAGGGCAACCCTACGAGCAGTACTTC.

The J gene is TRBJ2-7, the V gene TRBV9; the match to TRBD1 covers 7 bases. Looked up from germline, CDR1 is SGDLS and CDR2 is YYNGEE. Trimming took 3 bases from V and 1 from J; bases not matched to a gene: 4. The CDR3 extends over 14 amino acids. Here the CDR3 reads CASSDRDRSYEQYF. The CDR3 region has the DNA TGTGCCAGCAGCGACCGGGACAGATCCTACGAGCAGTACTTC.

The V and J genes are TRBV7-9 and TRBJ2-7; D may correspond to TRBD1 or TRBD2 (5 bases each). This CDR3 has 14 residues. V lost 7 bases and J 6 bases, leaving 19 bases between the germline ends. Looked up from germline, CDR1 is SEHNR and CDR2 is FQNEAQ (reference sequence). Written as DNA, the CDR3 is TGTGCCAGCAACCCTGCGGGCCAGGGTAGCGAGCAGTACTTC. This translates into CASNPAGQGSEQYF.

The J gene is TRBJ2-7, the V gene TRBV19; no reliable D call. CDR3 length: 14 amino acids. Germline loops: CDR1 LNHDA, CDR2 SQIVND (reference sequence). V was trimmed by 7 bases and J by 1 base, leaving 14 bases between them. The CDR3 region has the DNA TGTGCCAGTACCCCAACCGGACGTTCCTACGAGCAGTACTTC. Translating gives CASTPTGRSYEQYF.

The chain has TRBV14 and TRBJ1-6; a weak D match, TRBD1 (6 bases). The ends were cut back, 0 bases at V and 3 bases at J, with 12 bases in the middle. The CDR3 consists of 17 residues. From germline, CDR1 is SGHDN and CDR2 FVKESK. CDR3 loop: CASSQEPGGLYNSPLHF. CDR3 nucleotides: TGTGCCAGCAGCCAAGAGCCGGGGGGGCTCTATAATTCACCCCTCCACTTT.

The chain carries TRBV9 and TRBJ1-2; D possibly corresponds to TRBD1 (5 bases). This CDR3 comprises 12 residues. Germline V gene lookup returns CDR1 SGDLS and CDR2 YYNGEE. The V end lost 7 bases, the J end lost 8 bases, and 15 bases lay between the germline ends. The CDR3 region is CASQIGASGYTF. CDR3 nucleotides: TGTGCCAGCCAAATAGGGGCAAGCGGCTACACCTTC.

The chain uses TRBV7-9 and TRBJ2-5; TRBD2 aligns across 7 bases. The J call may be incorrect, as the DNA end agrees better with TRBJ2-7. The CDR3 runs 11 residues. Germline-derived CDR1 and CDR2 are SEHNR and FQNEAQ (reference sequence). CDR3 DNA sequence: TGTGCCAGCGGGGGGGCCTACGAGCAGTACTTC. Protein product: CASGGAYEQYF.

This chain links TRBV6-4 with TRBJ2-5; weak D call: TRBD2 (6 bases). The germline V gene encodes CDR1 MRHNA and CDR2 SNTAGT. The CDR3 has 14 residues. With 11 bases removed from V and 5 bases from J, the gap between germline ends came to 21 bases. DNA of the CDR3: TGTGCCGCGCGCGTTCTCGGGGGATGCGAGACCCAGTACTTC. It encodes CAARVLGGCETQYF.

This chain links TRBV5-6 with TRBJ2-7, with D perhaps matching TRBD1 or TRBD2 (5 bases each). Germline CDR1 is SGHDT and CDR2 is YYEEEE. This CDR3 spans 14 amino acids. CDR3 amino acids: CGSSAGTEYYEQYF. The CDR3 nucleotides read TGTGGATCTTCAGCCGGGACGGAATACTACGAGCAGTACTTC.